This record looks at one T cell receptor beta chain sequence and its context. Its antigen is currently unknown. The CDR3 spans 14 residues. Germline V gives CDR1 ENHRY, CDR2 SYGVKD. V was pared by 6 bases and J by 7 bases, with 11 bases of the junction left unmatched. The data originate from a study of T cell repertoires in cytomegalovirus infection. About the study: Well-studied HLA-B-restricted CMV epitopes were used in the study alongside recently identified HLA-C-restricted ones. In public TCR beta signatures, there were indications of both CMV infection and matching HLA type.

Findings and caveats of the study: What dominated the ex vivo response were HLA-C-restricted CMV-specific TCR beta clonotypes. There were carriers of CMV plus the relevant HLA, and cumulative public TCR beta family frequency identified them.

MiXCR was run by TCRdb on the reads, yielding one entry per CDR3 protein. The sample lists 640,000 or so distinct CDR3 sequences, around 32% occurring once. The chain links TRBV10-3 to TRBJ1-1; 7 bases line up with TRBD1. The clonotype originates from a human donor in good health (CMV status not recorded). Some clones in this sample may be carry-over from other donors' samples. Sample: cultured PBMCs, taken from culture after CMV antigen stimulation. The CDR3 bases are TGTGCCATCAGGAAGACAGGGTCGACTGGTGAAGCTTTCTTT. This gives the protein CAIRKTGSTGEAFF.